This T cell receptor (beta chain) was recovered during a study of blood T cell repertoires in COVID-19. Method: immunoSEQ multiplex PCR; TCRdb's copy keeps in-frame clones and lacks some. This sample carries about 480,000 clones, 75% to 90% of them seen once, and the ten largest clones take 0.9%. From germline, CDR1 is LGHDT and CDR2 YNNKEL (reference sequence). The CDR3 is 15 residues long. Trimming pared 5 bases from V and 3 bases from J, leaving 17 bases between. The chain combines TRBV3-1 (or the pseudogene TRBV3-2) with TRBJ2-7; weak D call: TRBD2 (6 bases). Sequencing was performed on peripheral blood. This receptor was identified in a man between 18 and 35 years old with COVID-19, enrolled during active disease. The CDR3 nucleotides read TGTGCCAGCAGCAGCTCGTCCGGGGGAATCTACGAGCAGTACTTC. This gives the protein CASSSSSGGIYEQYF.